This T cell receptor beta chain was profiled in a study of regulatory T cells in long-lasting Graves disease. About the research overall: The criterion for persistent Graves' disease was over 5 years of antithyroid drugs with positive TSH receptor antibodies.

Germline V gene sequence: CDR1 SQVTM, CDR2 ANQGSEA. V shed 4 bases and J 7 bases; nucleotides not matched to a gene: 7. There are 13 residues in the CDR3. Construction of TCR beta libraries relied on iRepertoire HTBI primers and on Arm-PCR targeting CDR3 regions. One entry per CDR3 protein results from TCRdb running MiXCR on the multiplex PCR reads. The table includes about half a million distinct CDR3 sequences, 22% detected once. Concerning this clonotype itself: Its antigen is not known.

The time point was: persistent/refractory GD, antithyroid drugs over 5 years with positive TRAb. TCR sequences were obtained from RNA taken from PBMCs. Study findings and constraints: Under persistent disease, TRBV28, TRBJ1-2 and TRBJ2-5 were used preferentially.

The receptor was isolated from a female donor with Graves disease. The rearrangement uses TRBV29-1 and TRBJ2-7; 10 bases are a match to TRBD1. Sequencing was performed on peripheral blood mononuclear cells (PBMCs), taken when the disease was refractory, from a patient treated with antithyroid drugs. As DNA, the CDR3 is TGCAGCGTTGTGGGACAGGGGTCTCGGGAGCAGTACTTC. It yields the protein CSVVGQGSREQYF.